This record concerns one T cell receptor (beta chain) sequence. Its target is unknown. The record originates from a study of a mutant IDH1 vaccine in newly diagnosed glioma. General study findings and limits: The study observed vaccine-induced immune responses in just over 90% of patients.

Assay: immunoSEQ multiplex PCR; the TCRdb copy retains only in-frame clones and omits some. The sample consists of 60,000 to 65,000 clones, 80% to 85% of them appearing once. Documented time point: week 47, end of study. Doses of 300 ug of mutant IDH1 20-mer peptide were given with topical imiquimod. Looked up from germline, CDR1 is LNHNV and CDR2 is YYDKDF (reference sequence). V was pared by 3 bases and J by 2 bases, with 6 bases of the junction left unmatched. The length of the CDR3 is 16 residues. The gene calls are TRBV15 and TRBJ1-4; 7 nucleotides match TRBD1. The receptor's source is a man between 25 and 39 years old with glioma. The specimen was PBMCs, collected from a glioma patient whose treatment included an IDH1 peptide vaccine. This CDR3 is CATSRTGFLTNEKLFF. As DNA, the CDR3 is TGTGCCACCAGCAGGACAGGGTTTTTGACTAATGAAAAACTGTTTTTT.